This T cell receptor (beta chain) was sequenced during a study of identifying expanded T cells in peripheral blood. This CDR3 comprises 12 residues. V was cut by 0 bases and J by 10 bases, with 9 bases left in between. Germline-derived CDR1 and CDR2 are SGHDN and FVKESK. The table came from immunoSEQ multiplex PCR; TCRdb's copy has only in-frame clones and leaves some out. Altogether some 72,000 clones are present, 90% being singletons, with the ten largest covering under 3.5%. This clonotype was sampled from a person aged 18 to 70 in good health. The specimen was blood. The rearrangement uses TRBV14 and TRBJ1-1; D is unclear. The CDR3 is CASSQDLVGAFF. CDR3 nucleotide sequence: TGTGCCAGCAGCCAAGATTTGGTTGGAGCTTTCTTT.